The 32 T cell receptor beta chains below all came from one sample that was sequenced in a study of blood T cell repertoires in COVID-19. Some clones are missing from TCRdb's copy, which holds only in-frame ones; the method was immunoSEQ multiplex PCR. The sample has more than 350,000 clones, 80% to 90% seen once. Input material: PBMCs or T cells enriched from blood (not recorded which). Every receptor here comes from a man aged 18 to 35 who had recovered from COVID-19.

This clone was observed a few times. The rearrangement joins TRBV19 to TRBJ1-5; D unresolved. Germline V gene sequence: CDR1 LNHDA, CDR2 SQIVND (reference sequence). V gave up 3 bases and J gave up 2 bases, with 14 bases separating them. The CDR3 covers 16 residues. The CDR3 protein is CASSMGFRRRNQPQHF. The CDR3 nucleotides read TGTGCCAGTAGTATGGGCTTTAGGAGGCGCAATCAGCCCCAGCATTTT.

A single count supports this clone. The chain combines TRBV2 with TRBJ2-3; possibly TRBD2 for D (5 bases). Between the trimmed V and J ends, which lost 8 bases and 6 bases, there was a span of 18 bases. CDR1 is SNHLY, CDR2 FYNNEI, per germline. The length of the CDR3 is 14 residues. The CDR3 DNA reads as TGTGCCAGCCGCCCCGGCCTAGCCACCGATACGCAGTATTTT. Encoded protein: CASRPGLATDTQYF.

The chain has TRBV5-1 and TRBJ1-6, with TRBD1 matching over 7 bases. After removal of 0 bases from V and 8 bases from J, the junction contained 5 bases not matched to a gene. Germline CDR1 reads SGHRS; CDR2 reads YFSETQ. The CDR3 totals 15 residues. CDR3 nucleotides: TGCGCCAGCAGCTTGGCTACAGGGGCCCATTCACCCCTCCACTTT. It yields the protein CASSLATGAHSPLHF.

This clone was counted ten times or more. This same CDR3 is encoded by further DNA sequences in the sample. V is TRBV5-6 and J is TRBJ2-1; 7 nucleotides line up with TRBD2. The CDR3 has 13 amino acids. With V trimmed by 0 bases and J by 7 bases, 1 base remained unmatched. Germline CDR1 reads SGHDT; CDR2 reads YYEEEE. The CDR3 here is CASSLGTSNEQFF. CDR3 nucleotides: TGTGCCAGCAGCTTGGGGACTAGTAATGAGCAGTTCTTC. Full variable domain (missing parts from reference TRBV5-6 and TRBJ2-1): DAGVTQSPTHLIKTRGQQVTLRCSPKSGHDTVSWYQQALGQGPQFIFQYYEEEERQRGNFPDRFSGHQFPNYSSELNVNALLLGDSALYLCASSLGTSNEQFFGPGTRLTVL.

The chain uses TRBV7-8 and TRBJ2-7, with 11 bases that match TRBD2. Germline V gene lookup returns CDR1 SGHVS and CDR2 FQNEAQ. The CDR3 has 15 residues. The V and J ends lost 2 bases and 4 bases, in that order; junction bases with no gene match: 4. The CDR3 nucleotides are TGTGCCAGCAGCTTACTAGCGGGGGGAATTTACGAGCAGTACTTC. It translates to CASSLLAGGIYEQYF. Using reference TRBV7-8 and TRBJ2-7 for the parts outside the CDR3, the full variable domain is GAGVSQSPRYKVAKRGQDVALRCDPISGHVSLFWYQQALGQGPEFLTYFQNEAQLDKSGLPSDRFFAERPEGSVSTLKIQRTQQEDSAVYLCASSLLAGGIYEQYFGPGTRLTVT.

Only one count was recorded for this clone. J is TRBJ2-7 and V is TRBV7-9; no clear D gene. The V gene lost 5 bases and the J gene lost 3 bases, with 20 bases spanning the gap. The germline V gene encodes CDR1 SEHNR and CDR2 FQNEAQ (reference sequence). The CDR3 runs to 16 residues. In DNA, the CDR3 is TGTGCCAGCAGCCCCATCCCCCCCGGTAGTATCTACGAGCAGTACTTC. Amino acids: CASSPIPPGSIYEQYF. Filled out from reference TRBV7-9 and TRBJ2-7, the complete variable domain reads DTGVSQNPRHKITKRGQNVTFRCDPISEHNRLYWYRQTLGQGPEFLTYFQNEAQLEKSRLLSDRFSAERPKGSFSTLEIQRTEQGDSAMYLCASSPIPPGSIYEQYFGPGTRLTVT.

This clone was counted a single time. V usage is TRBV13 and J usage is TRBJ1-4; a possible D gene is TRBD1 (6 bases). With 0 bases removed from V and 5 bases from J, the gap between germline ends came to 10 bases. Germline CDR1 and CDR2: PRHDT and FYEKMQ (reference sequence). CDR3 size: 15 residues. CDR3 nucleotide sequence: TGTGCCAGCAGCTTAGGACAGGGAGTAAATGAAAAACTGTTTTTT. Protein: CASSLGQGVNEKLFF.

J is TRBJ2-1 and V is TRBV7-7, with D possibly being TRBD2 (6 bases). The V gene lost 4 bases and the J gene lost 0 bases, with 10 bases spanning the gap. Germline CDR1 is SSHAT and CDR2 is FNYEAQ (reference sequence). This CDR3 is 15 amino acids long. The CDR3 DNA sequence: TGTGCCAGCAGCTCGGCGACTAGCTCCTACAATGAGCAGTTCTTC. Translated: CASSSATSSYNEQFF.

The chain joins TRBV6-2 or TRBV6-3 to TRBJ1-2; 7 bases map to TRBD1. CDR1 is MNHEY and CDR2 is SVGEGT in the germline V gene. The junction had 6 bases not matched to a gene; V was cut back by 0 bases and J by 5 bases. The CDR3 consists of 15 residues. In nucleotides, the CDR3 is TGTGCCAGCAGTTACTCGGGACAGCCTGTATATGGCTACACCTTC. The encoded protein is CASSYSGQPVYGYTF.

This chain uses TRBV23-1 with TRBJ2-7; 7 nucleotides match TRBD1. TRBV23-1 falls under the ORF class, with uncertain function. Trimming took 0 bases from V and 3 from J; bases not matched to a gene: 14. The CDR3 spans 18 residues. The DNA for the CDR3 is TGCGCCAGCAGTCAATCGAGGTACCGTAGGGACAGAATCTACGAGCAGTACTTC. Its protein is CASSQSRYRRDRIYEQYF.

The rearrangement uses TRBV28 and TRBJ1-2, with no clear D. The CDR3 runs to 16 residues. The germline V gene has CDR1 MDHEN and CDR2 SYDVKM. Trimming took 5 bases from V and 1 from J, leaving 17 bases between them. As DNA, the CDR3 is TGTGCCAGCAGTCTACACCCTGTGGAGGGTAACTATGGCTACACCTTC. Its protein is CASSLHPVEGNYGYTF.

The chain has TRBV5-4 and TRBJ1-4; 7 bases line up with TRBD1. The germline CDR1 and CDR2 sequences are SGHNT and YYREEE (reference sequence). V lost 4 bases to trimming and J lost 8 bases; unmatched junction nucleotides: 8. The CDR3 is made up of 14 amino acids. CDR3 sequence reads: CASSATGMEEKLFF. The CDR3 bases are TGTGCCAGCAGCGCGACAGGGATGGAAGAAAAACTGTTTTTT.

V gene TRBV3-1 (or the pseudogene TRBV3-2) combines with J gene TRBJ2-1; 14 nucleotides match TRBD2. V was pared by 1 base and J by 7 bases, with 0 bases of the junction left unmatched. Germline CDR1 and CDR2: LGHDT and YNNKEL (reference sequence). The CDR3 spans 15 residues. DNA for the CDR3: TGTGCCAGCAGCCAAGGACTAGCGGGGGGGAATGAGCAGTTCTTC. Encoded protein: CASSQGLAGGNEQFF.

The V and J genes are TRBV3-1 (or the pseudogene TRBV3-2) and TRBJ1-4; possibly TRBD1 for D (6 bases). The CDR3 has 13 amino acids. The V end was cut by 8 bases, the J end by 8 bases, with 15 bases between. Germline V gene data show CDR1 as LGHDT and CDR2 as YNNKEL (reference sequence). For the CDR3, the DNA is TGTGCCAGCGCAGGGGACGATGGGGAAAAACTGTTTTTT. Amino acids: CASAGDDGEKLFF.

The chain has TRBV5-1 and TRBJ1-5, with D possibly TRBD1 on 5 matching bases. Germline CDR1 reads SGHRS; CDR2 reads YFSETQ. V dropped 5 bases and J dropped 4 bases, with 13 bases sitting between them. CDR3 length: 14 amino acids. The CDR3 region is CASSLTGVNQPQHF. CDR3 DNA sequence: TGCGCCAGCAGTTTAACAGGAGTAAATCAGCCCCAGCATTTT.

The V and J genes are TRBV6-5 and TRBJ1-1; D unclear. The CDR3 is 13 amino acids. Germline V gene lookup returns CDR1 MNHEY and CDR2 SVGAGI. The ends were cut back, 7 bases at V and 6 bases at J, with 15 bases in the middle. CDR3 nucleotide sequence: TGTGCCAGCACCTCCACCGCGGGGTCTGAAGCTTTCTTT. Amino acids: CASTSTAGSEAFF.

The chain uses TRBV5-8 and TRBJ1-5; 8 positions agree with TRBD1. The CDR3 has 17 residues. The germline V gene has CDR1 SGHTS and CDR2 YDEGEE. The J segment lost 0 bases and the V segment lost 0 bases, leaving 5 bases of the junction unmatched. CDR3 DNA sequence: TGTGCCAGCAGCTTGGGCCTGACAGGGGATAGCAATCAGCCCCAGCATTTT. It is translated as CASSLGLTGDSNQPQHF.

The V call is TRBV5-6, the J call TRBJ2-7; no clear D. The germline V gene has CDR1 SGHDT and CDR2 YYEEEE. The V and J ends lost 4 bases and 2 bases respectively, with 10 bases between them. This CDR3 has 13 amino acids. The CDR3 sequence is CASSLGTPYEQYF. The CDR3 DNA sequence: TGTGCCAGCAGCCTGGGAACTCCCTACGAGCAGTACTTC. Using reference TRBV5-6 and TRBJ2-7 for the parts outside the CDR3, the full variable domain is DAGVTQSPTHLIKTRGQQVTLRCSPKSGHDTVSWYQQALGQGPQFIFQYYEEEERQRGNFPDRFSGHQFPNYSSELNVNALLLGDSALYLCASSLGTPYEQYFGPGTRLTVT.

The chain employs TRBV19 and TRBJ2-1; D remains unclear. The CDR3 runs to 16 residues. CDR1 is LNHDA, CDR2 SQIVND, per germline (reference sequence). Between the trimmed V and J ends, which lost 6 bases and 4 bases, there was a span of 19 bases. For the CDR3, the DNA is TGTGCCAGTAGAGCCCTCGGAGCCTCCCTTTACAATGAGCAGTTCTTC. It translates to CASRALGASLYNEQFF.

V gene TRBV5-1 combines with J gene TRBJ2-7, with TRBD2 matching over 10 bases. With V trimmed by 2 bases and J by 4 bases, 9 bases remained unmatched. The CDR3 has 16 residues. Germline CDR1 SGHRS, CDR2 YFSETQ. CDR3 residues: CASSLAGGPSRYEQYF. CDR3 sequence (DNA): TGCGCCAGCAGCTTAGCGGGAGGGCCCTCGAGGTACGAGCAGTACTTC.

The V and J genes are TRBV5-4 and TRBJ2-5; 8 bases are shared with TRBD2. The CDR3 sequence is 16 residues long. CDR1 and CDR2 (germline): SGHNT, YYREEE (reference sequence). Germline trimming cut 0 bases from V and 5 bases from J; bases unmatched to any gene: 9. CDR3 sequence reads: CASSLVGGGPGETQYF. In DNA form, the CDR3 reads TGTGCCAGCAGCTTGGTCGGGGGGGGCCCCGGGGAGACCCAGTACTTC. Full variable domain (outside the CDR3, taken from reference TRBV5-4 and TRBJ2-5): ETGVTQSPTHLIKTRGQQVTLRCSSQSGHNTVSWYQQALGQGPQFIFQYYREEENGRGNFPPRFSGLQFPNYSSELNVNALELDDSALYLCASSLVGGGPGETQYFGPGTRLLVL.

The genes are TRBV7-9 and TRBJ1-4, with 10 bases aligning to TRBD1. V lost 3 bases to trimming and J lost 7 bases; unmatched junction nucleotides: 5. This CDR3 comprises 15 residues. The germline CDR1 and CDR2 sequences are SEHNR and FQNEAQ (reference sequence). CDR3 bases: TGTGCCAGCAGCTTTGACAGGGGGCAGGCTGAAAAACTGTTTTTT. Amino acids: CASSFDRGQAEKLFF.

This clone was detected only once. CDR3 DNA sequence: TGTGCCAGCTCACGTTCCTCAGGGGCAGACTATGGCTACACCTTC. Protein: CASSRSSGADYGYTF. The chain has TRBV18 and TRBJ1-2; tentatively, D is TRBD1 (6 bases). The ends were cut back, 4 bases at V and 3 bases at J, with 15 bases in the middle. There are 15 residues in the CDR3. Germline-derived CDR1 and CDR2 are KGHSH and LQKENI.

The genes are TRBV19 and TRBJ2-7; TRBD1 agrees at 10 bases. Losses at the gene ends were 3 bases for V and 5 bases for J; bases not matched to a gene: 13. Germline loops: CDR1 LNHDA, CDR2 SQIVND (reference sequence). The CDR3 runs 17 residues. The CDR3 DNA sequence: TGTGCCAGTAGTATCGCGGTCGGGACAGGGGAGACCCACGAGCAGTACTTC. Translated, it gives CASSIAVGTGETHEQYF.

This sequence joins TRBV4-1 and TRBJ2-1; D is perhaps TRBD2 (6 bases). Germline V gene data show CDR1 as MGHRA and CDR2 as YSYEKL. The CDR3 has 15 amino acids. V gave up 4 bases and J gave up 8 bases, with 18 bases separating them. The CDR3 region has the DNA TGCGCCAGCAGCCTTGCCGGGAGAGGGGAGTATGAGCAGTTCTTC. Translated, it gives CASSLAGRGEYEQFF.

The chain has TRBV6-5 and TRBJ1-2; D is undetermined. V lost 4 bases, J lost 4 bases, and 13 bases lay in between. The CDR3 sequence is 14 residues long. Germline assignment: CDR1 MNHEY and CDR2 SVGAGI. The CDR3, as DNA: TGTGCCAGCAGTTTCAACGACTTGGGCTATGGCTACACCTTC. Translated, it gives CASSFNDLGYGYTF.

The chain recombines TRBV3-1 (or the pseudogene TRBV3-2) with TRBJ1-2, with D unclear. Trimming pared 4 bases from V and 8 bases from J, leaving 17 bases between. The length of the CDR3 is 14 residues. CDR1 is LGHDT, CDR2 YNNKEL, per germline (reference sequence). The CDR3 region is CASSPEQTKRGYTF. The CDR3 DNA follows: TGTGCCAGCAGCCCCGAACAGACTAAAAGGGGCTACACCTTC.

Here the CDR3 reads CASSPRTSGARTDTQYF. CDR3 DNA: TGTGCCAGCAGCCCTCGGACTAGCGGGGCTCGGACAGATACGCAGTATTTT. The genes are TRBV9 and TRBJ2-3; 12 bases agree with TRBD2. This CDR3 has 17 residues. With 4 bases clipped from V and 3 bases from J, the junction kept 9 bases outside the gene matches. Germline CDR1 reads SGDLS; CDR2 reads YYNGEE.

The chain has TRBV5-1 and TRBJ1-6, with 11 bases identical to TRBD1. From germline, CDR1 is SGHRS and CDR2 YFSETQ. V shed 3 bases, J shed 9 bases, and the junction held 2 bases outside the gene matches. CDR3 length: 14 amino acids. The CDR3 spells CASSSDRGLSPLHF. The CDR3 DNA follows: TGCGCCAGCAGCTCGGACAGGGGGCTTTCACCCCTCCACTTT.

The gene calls are TRBV25-1 and TRBJ1-1; TRBD1 matches at 9 bases. Trimming took 2 bases from V and 4 from J; bases not matched to a gene: 5. The CDR3 consists of 15 residues. Germline-derived CDR1 and CDR2 are MGHDK and SYGVNS. CDR3 protein: CASSEIGGQGTEAFF. CDR3 DNA sequence: TGTGCCAGCAGTGAAATTGGGGGACAGGGCACTGAAGCTTTCTTT.

Only one count was recorded for this clone. The chain joins TRBV7-2 to TRBJ2-1, with a tentative D call TRBD1 (6 bases). The CDR3 is 15 residues long. V was pared by 5 bases and J by 3 bases, with 14 bases between. CDR1 is SGHTA and CDR2 is FQGNSA in the germline V gene. The CDR3 nucleotides are TGTGCCAGCAGCATCACCGGGACAAACTACAATGAGCAGTTCTTC. It specifies CASSITGTNYNEQFF.

The chain links TRBV29-1 to TRBJ1-5; D remains unclear. The germline gives CDR1 SQVTM, CDR2 ANQGSEA. The CDR3 contains 13 residues. The V and J ends lost 3 bases and 3 bases respectively, with 9 bases between them. The CDR3 DNA is TGCAGCGTTGAGGAGGGCCTCAATCAGCCCCAGCATTTT. Protein: CSVEEGLNQPQHF. Drawing the rest from reference TRBV29-1 and TRBJ1-5, the complete variable domain is SAVISQKPSRDICQRGTSLTIQCQVDSQVTMMFWYRQQPGQSLTLIATANQGSEATYESGFVIDKFPISRPNLTFSTLTVSNMSPEDSSIYLCSVEEGLNQPQHFGDGTRLSIL.